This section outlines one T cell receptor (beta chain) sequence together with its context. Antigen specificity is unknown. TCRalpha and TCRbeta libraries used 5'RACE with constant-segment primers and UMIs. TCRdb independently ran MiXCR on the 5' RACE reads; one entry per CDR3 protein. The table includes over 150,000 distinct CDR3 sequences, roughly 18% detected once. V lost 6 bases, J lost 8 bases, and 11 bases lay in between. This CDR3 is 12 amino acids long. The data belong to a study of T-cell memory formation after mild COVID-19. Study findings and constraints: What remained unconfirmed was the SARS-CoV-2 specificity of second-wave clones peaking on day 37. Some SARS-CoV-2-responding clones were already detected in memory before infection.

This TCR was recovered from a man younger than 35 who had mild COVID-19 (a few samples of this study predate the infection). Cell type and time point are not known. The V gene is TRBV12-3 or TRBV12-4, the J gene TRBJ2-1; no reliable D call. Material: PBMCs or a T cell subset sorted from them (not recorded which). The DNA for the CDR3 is TGTGCCAGCAGGGACGGTTTGCATGAGCAGTTCTTC. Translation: CASRDGLHEQFF.